The rows below give T cell receptor beta chains drawn from one sample of a study of blood T cell repertoires in COVID-19. Clones were sequenced by immunoSEQ multiplex PCR, and TCRdb holds only the in-frame ones, with some missing. This sample has fewer than 250,000 clones; about 80% occur once, and the top ten carry 1.8%. The source material was PBMCs or T cells enriched from blood (not recorded which). All receptors derive from a man between 60 and 70 years old who had recovered from COVID-19. The CDR3 runs from the conserved cysteine through the conserved F or W. The D gene is left open where the match is weak.

J gene | D gene | V gene | CDR3 DNA | CDR3 protein
TRBJ1-2 | TRBD1 | TRBV6-5 | TGTGCCAGCAGTTACTCCGGACAGGGGTTAAACTATGGCTACACCTTC | CASSYSGQGLNYGYTF
TRBJ1-3 | NA | TRBV1 | TGCACCAGCAGCCAAGACCGGGGGGGGGTAGCCGTCCCTGGAAACACCATATATTTT | CTSSQDRGGVAVPGNTIYF
TRBJ1-4 | TRBD1 | TRBV7-9 | TGTGCCAGCAGCTTATCTGTCCGCCAAGGGACAGCAACTAATGAAAAACTGTTTTTT | CASSLSVRQGTATNEKLFF
TRBJ1-5 | TRBD1 | TRBV7-2 | TGTGCCAGCAGCTTACGGACAGGGGGCAGGCAGCCCCAGCATTTT | CASSLRTGGRQPQHF
TRBJ2-1 | TRBD1 | TRBV5-1 | TGCGCCAGCAGCAAGGGACAGGGCTATGAGCAGTTCTTC | CASSKGQGYEQFF
TRBJ1-1 | NA | TRBV4-1 | TGCGCCAGCAGCCAAGAGGGGACACTTAACACTGAAGCTTTCTTT | CASSQEGTLNTEAFF
TRBJ1-6 | NA | TRBV30 | TGTGCCTGGAGGGGAGGGGTGGATTCACCCCTCCACTTT | CAWRGGVDSPLHF
TRBJ1-2 | TRBD1 | TRBV3-1/TRBV3-2 | TGTGCCAGCAGCCCCTCGACAGGGGAGTTCTATGGCTACACCTTC | CASSPSTGEFYGYTF
TRBJ1-1 | NA | TRBV5-1 | TGCGCCAGCAGCTCTATACCCGGGGGGAACACTGAAGCTTTCTTT | CASSSIPGGNTEAFF
TRBJ1-1 | TRBD1 | TRBV23-1 | TGCGCCAGCACCCCCGACAGGGGCACTGAAGCTTTCTTT | CASTPDRGTEAFF
TRBJ1-6 | NA | TRBV11-1 | TGTGCCAGCAGCTTAGAGGAGGGGTCACCCCTCCACTTT | CASSLEEGSPLHF
TRBJ2-7 | TRBD1 | TRBV10-3 | TGTGCCATCAGTGAGTCGGACAGGGCGTACGAGCAGTACTTC | CAISESDRAYEQYF
TRBJ1-2 | TRBD1 | TRBV19 | TGTGCCAGTAGCCGGGACCAGGGGGGCTATGGCTACACCTTC | CASSRDQGGYGYTF
TRBJ1-3 | TRBD1 | TRBV10-1 | TGCGCCAGCAGTGAGCCGGGACAGGGCTCGGGAAACACCATATATTTT | CASSEPGQGSGNTIYF
TRBJ2-2 | NA | TRBV5-1 | TGCGCCAGCAGCCCCCTGACAGGACCGAACACCGGGGAGCTGTTTTTT | CASSPLTGPNTGELFF